A single sample is the source of the 23 T cell receptor beta chains below, sequenced in a study of regulatory T cells in long-lasting Graves disease. Arm-PCR of CDR3 regions and iRepertoire HTBI primers were the basis on which TCR beta libraries were built. MiXCR was run by TCRdb on the multiplex PCR reads, yielding one entry per CDR3 protein. The table includes about 470,000 distinct CDR3 sequences, 20% to 25% detected once. Time point specified: persistent/refractory GD, antithyroid drugs over 5 years with positive TRAb. The TCR library used RNA extracted from PBMCs. The specimen comprised peripheral blood mononuclear cells (PBMCs), sampled when the disease was refractory, from a patient treated with antithyroid drugs. The receptor set was obtained from a female donor with Graves disease.

This clonotype was seen more than once but under ten times. The chain uses TRBV20-1 and TRBJ2-5; 8 bases align to TRBD2. V shed 0 bases and J 3 bases; nucleotides not matched to a gene: 9. Germline V lookup: CDR1 DFQATT, CDR2 SNEGSKA (reference sequence). The CDR3 is 16 residues long. CDR3 sequence: CSARDPRLAGEETQYF. The CDR3 DNA sequence: TGCAGTGCTAGAGATCCCCGGCTAGCGGGTGAAGAGACCCAGTACTTC.

This clonotype was counted many times. This chain links TRBV7-2 with TRBJ1-1; D gene unclear. Germline loops: CDR1 SGHTA, CDR2 FQGNSA. The CDR3 has 15 residues. Trimming removed 2 bases at V and 4 bases at J, with 14 bases between. CDR3 protein: CASSLRPNTLTEAFF. In nucleotides, the CDR3 is TGTGCCAGCAGCTTAAGGCCAAACACCCTCACTGAAGCTTTCTTT. Complete variable domain (other parts from reference TRBV7-2 and TRBJ1-1): GAGVSQSPSNKVTEKGKDVELRCDPISGHTALYWYRQSLGQGLEFLIYFQGNSAPDKSGLPSDRFSAERTGGSVSTLTIQRTQQEDSAVYLCASSLRPNTLTEAFFGQGTRLTVV.

This clonotype was detected only a few times. The chain uses TRBV7-9 and TRBJ2-4; D is unclear. Per the germline V gene, CDR1 is SEHNR and CDR2 is FQNEAQ (reference sequence). V lost 3 bases and J lost 3, with 18 bases in between. The CDR3 sequence is 17 residues long. CDR3 bases: TGTGCCAGCAGCTTGGGCCATTTCCGGGCCGACAAAAACATTCAGTACTTC. This encodes CASSLGHFRADKNIQYF. Using reference TRBV7-9 and TRBJ2-4 for the parts outside the CDR3, the full variable domain is DTGVSQNPRHKITKRGQNVTFRCDPISEHNRLYWYRQTLGQGPEFLTYFQNEAQLEKSRLLSDRFSAERPKGSFSTLEIQRTEQGDSAMYLCASSLGHFRADKNIQYFGAGTRLSVL.

This clonotype was recorded once. The chain employs TRBV29-1 and TRBJ1-1; 8 nucleotides agree with TRBD1. This CDR3 contains 12 residues. V shed 6 bases and J 6 bases; nucleotides not matched to a gene: 6. Germline CDR1 SQVTM, CDR2 ANQGSEA. The DNA for the CDR3 is TGCAGCGTCCTGACAGGGGTATCTGAAGCTTTCTTT. This codes for CSVLTGVSEAFF.

This clonotype was seen more than once but under ten times. The chain couples TRBV12-3 or TRBV12-4 to TRBJ1-5; no firm D call. Trimming removed 1 base at V and 4 bases at J, with 8 bases between. The CDR3 spans 14 residues. CDR3 DNA sequence: TGTGCCAGCAGTTTAGACACGGAGAATCAGCCCCAGCATTTT. The encoded protein is CASSLDTENQPQHF.

The chain employs TRBV20-1 and TRBJ2-7, with D perhaps being TRBD1 or TRBD2 (9 bases each). The CDR3 is 16 amino acids. V was clipped by 4 bases and J by 4 bases, with 23 bases between them. Germline CDR1 reads DFQATT; CDR2 reads SNEGSKA (reference sequence). CDR3 residues: CSAMTGGMTSGYEQYF. CDR3 DNA sequence: TGCAGTGCTATGACAGGGGGGATGACTAGCGGTTACGAGCAGTACTTC.

The rearrangement uses TRBV30 and TRBJ2-7; D may be TRBD2 (6 bases). CDR1 and CDR2 (germline): GTSNPN, SVGIG (reference sequence). Trimming pared 2 bases from V and 6 bases from J, leaving 17 bases between. CDR3 length: 14 amino acids. The CDR3 sequence is CAWSSSGTRGEQYF. Written as DNA, the CDR3 is TGTGCCTGGAGTAGTAGCGGCACAAGGGGCGAGCAGTACTTC. The whole variable domain, remainder taken from reference TRBV30 and TRBJ2-7, is SQTIHQWPATLVQPVGSPLSLECTVEGTSNPNLYWYRQAAGRGLQLLFYSVGIGQISSEVPQNLSASRPQDRQFILSSKKLLLSDSGFYLCAWSSSGTRGEQYFGPGTRLTVT.

This clonotype was picked up many times. CDR3 DNA sequence: TGCAGTGCTAGAACCGGCCTTGGCAATCAGCCCCAGCATTTT. Translated, it gives CSARTGLGNQPQHF. The gene calls are TRBV20-1 and TRBJ1-5; D gene unclear. Trimming pared 2 bases from V and 2 bases from J, leaving 10 bases between. The CDR3 is 14 amino acids. Per the germline V gene, CDR1 is DFQATT and CDR2 is SNEGSKA (reference sequence).

This clonotype has at least ten counts. V is TRBV10-3 and J is TRBJ1-2, with D perhaps TRBD1 (6 bases). The V end was cut by 8 bases, the J end by 4 bases, with 14 bases between. CDR1 and CDR2 from the germline V gene are ENHRY and SYGVKD. This CDR3 has 13 residues. CDR3 loop: CAIDAGGSYGYTF. DNA for the CDR3: TGTGCCATCGATGCGGGGGGCAGCTATGGCTACACCTTC.

V usage is TRBV30 and J usage is TRBJ1-5, with a possible D match to TRBD1 (6 bases). Germline values: CDR1 GTSNPN, CDR2 SVGIG (reference sequence). Trimming removed 5 bases from V and 3 bases from J, with 14 bases in between. CDR3 length equals 14 residues. This CDR3 is CAWRRSGDNQPQHF. CDR3 DNA sequence: TGTGCCTGGCGTCGGTCAGGGGACAATCAGCCCCAGCATTTT.

The rearrangement links TRBV7-3 to TRBJ1-2; D uncertain. CDR3 length equals 13 residues. Germline-derived CDR1 and CDR2 are SGHTA and FQGTGA. The V end was cut by 5 bases, the J end by 4 bases, with 11 bases between. The CDR3 DNA is TGTGCCAGCAGCCCCGGGATCCTCTATGGCTACACCTTC. As protein: CASSPGILYGYTF.

The chain uses TRBV5-6 and TRBJ1-6; TRBD1 agrees at 8 bases. This CDR3 comprises 17 residues. V trimming: 4 bases; J trimming: 0 bases; junction bases outside the gene matches: 6. Per the germline V gene, CDR1 is SGHDT and CDR2 is YYEEEE. The CDR3 nucleotides read TGTGCCAGCAGCACCAGGGACAGGAGCTCCTATAATTCACCCCTCCACTTT. This translates into CASSTRDRSSYNSPLHF.

This clonotype was picked up many times. The J gene is TRBJ2-5, the V gene TRBV3-1; D remains ambiguous. Per the germline V gene, CDR1 is LGHDT and CDR2 is YNNKEL (reference sequence). This CDR3 has 15 amino acids. The V end lost 1 base, the J end lost 2 bases, and 11 bases lay between the germline ends. The CDR3 reads CASSQVPPSQETQYF. DNA for the CDR3: TGTGCCAGCAGCCAAGTACCTCCGTCTCAAGAGACCCAGTACTTC.

This clonotype has a count of ten or more. The chain joins TRBV7-2 to TRBJ2-5; D is possibly TRBD2 (6 bases). V was clipped by 7 bases and J by 2 bases, with 14 bases between them. The CDR3 is made up of 14 amino acids. Germline CDR1 and CDR2: SGHTA and FQGNSA. The DNA for the CDR3 is TGTGCCAGCACCTCTAAGGGACTTCAAGAGACCCAGTACTTC. Translated: CASTSKGLQETQYF. The full variable domain, with the rest looked up from reference TRBV7-2 and TRBJ2-5, is GAGVSQSPSNKVTEKGKDVELRCDPISGHTALYWYRQSLGQGLEFLIYFQGNSAPDKSGLPSDRFSAERTGGSVSTLTIQRTQQEDSAVYLCASTSKGLQETQYFGPGTRLLVL.

This clonotype was counted at least ten times. The chain links TRBV2 to TRBJ1-5; the D gene is possibly TRBD1 (6 bases). The V gene lost 8 bases and the J gene lost 3 bases, with 14 bases spanning the gap. Germline values: CDR1 SNHLY, CDR2 FYNNEI. This CDR3 is built from 14 residues. In DNA form, the CDR3 reads TGTGCCAGCGACCTTACAGGGACCAATCAGCCCCAGCATTTT. Amino acids: CASDLTGTNQPQHF.

About this clonotype itself: A read error may be the cause here, since a much bigger clone is one base away. This rearrangement joins TRBV12-3 or TRBV12-4 to TRBJ2-2; D is possibly TRBD2 (5 bases). The CDR3 is made up of 14 amino acids. CDR3 nucleotides: TGTGCCAGCAGTCCCCGGGAATCGACCGGGGAGCTGCTTTTT. Protein sequence: CASSPRESTGELLF.

The chain recombines TRBV27 with TRBJ1-5; D perhaps matches TRBD1 (5 bases). Germline CDR1 reads MNHEY; CDR2 reads SMNVEV (reference sequence). V lost 11 bases and J lost 6, with 17 bases in between. The CDR3 consists of 13 residues. In DNA form, the CDR3 reads TGTGCCTCTTCGGGGGGAGAGGGTCAGCCCCAGCATTTT. It translates to CASSGGEGQPQHF.

There are many counts of this clonotype. This chain links TRBV2 with TRBJ2-5; perhaps TRBD1 as D (6 bases). CDR1 is SNHLY, CDR2 FYNNEI, per germline. V shed 5 bases and J shed 4 bases, with 17 bases lying between them. CDR3 length: 15 residues. The CDR3, as DNA: TGTGCCAGCAGTAGGAATCAGGGGTGGGGAGAGACCCAGTACTTC. Its protein is CASSRNQGWGETQYF.

This clonotype was seen many times. This chain uses TRBV20-1 with TRBJ2-7, with TRBD1 matching 8 bases. Trimming removed 2 bases from V and 1 base from J; junction bases left unmatched: 7. CDR1 is DFQATT and CDR2 is SNEGSKA in the germline V gene (reference sequence). CDR3 length: 15 residues. CDR3 bases: TGCAGTGCTAGAATTGGGACAGGACTTTCCTACGAGCAGTACTTC. It yields the protein CSARIGTGLSYEQYF.

This clonotype showed up many times. The chain recombines TRBV2 with TRBJ1-2; D may be TRBD1 (5 bases). The CDR3 runs 15 residues. Germline loops: CDR1 SNHLY, CDR2 FYNNEI. The V end lost 5 bases, the J end lost 2 bases, and 15 bases lay between the germline ends. The CDR3: CASSPRSEGNYGYTF. The CDR3 DNA follows: TGTGCCAGCAGTCCACGATCGGAGGGGAACTATGGCTACACCTTC.

About this clonotype itself: This may be a read error, as it is one base from a much larger clone. The chain carries TRBV20-1 and TRBJ1-1, with no clear D. The CDR3 consists of 11 residues. Germline CDR1 is DFQATT and CDR2 is SNEGSKA (reference sequence). Trimming pared 2 bases from V and 1 base from J, leaving 2 bases between. CDR3 bases: TGCAGTGCTAGATGGAACACTGAAGCTTTCTTT. Residues: CSARWNTEAFF.

This clonotype occurred a few times. This chain uses TRBV18 with TRBJ1-3; D is unclear. Germline lookup yields CDR1 KGHSH and CDR2 LQKENI. The CDR3 length is 13 residues. The V end lost 2 bases, the J end lost 8 bases, and 10 bases lay between the germline ends. The CDR3 nucleotides are TGTGCCAGCTCACCATCGATTCGAGACACCATATATTTT. This translates into CASSPSIRDTIYF.

V gene TRBV28 combines with J gene TRBJ2-1, with 10 bases aligning to TRBD2. Germline V gives CDR1 MDHEN, CDR2 SYDVKM. V shed 3 bases and J 7 bases; nucleotides not matched to a gene: 6. The CDR3 sequence is 15 residues long. DNA of the CDR3: TGTGCCAGCAGTTTCGTAGCGGGAGGTTGGAATGAGCAGTTCTTC. This sequence encodes CASSFVAGGWNEQFF.